The clone carrying this T cell receptor beta chain is deemed medium-sized by its frequency. This record comes from a study of T cell clusters in autoimmune cytopenias. From germline, CDR1 is MNHNS and CDR2 SASEGT. The CDR3 has 11 amino acids. TRB amplification used 200 to 250 ng of peripheral blood genomic DNA. Multiplex touch-down PCR amplified TRB using TRB-A and TRB-B pools in one tube. TCRdb re-called the multiplex PCR reads and gives one entry per CDR3 protein, without DNA. Its listing shows roughly 10,000 distinct CDR3 sequences. These same data were also listed under a study on T cell repertoires in aging, cancer and after chemotherapy. That source adds: Healthy donor repertoires were recorded over several months to years and showed clear clonal overlap. In cancer patients, declining TCR diversity with age involved lost richness and lost evenness.

Material for sequencing was peripheral blood. The chain is built from TRBV6-1 and TRBJ2-7. The clonotype comes from a human donor in good health. The CDR3 loop reads CASSNSYEQYF.